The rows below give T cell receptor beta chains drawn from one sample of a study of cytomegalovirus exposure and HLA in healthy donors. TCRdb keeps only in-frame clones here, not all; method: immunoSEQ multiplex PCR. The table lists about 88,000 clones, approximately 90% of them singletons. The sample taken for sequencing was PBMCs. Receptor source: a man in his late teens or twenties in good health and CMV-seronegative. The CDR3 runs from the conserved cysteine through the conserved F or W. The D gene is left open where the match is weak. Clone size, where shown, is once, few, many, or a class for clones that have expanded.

CASSPRLGAGTSYNEQFF	TGTGCCAGCAGCCCCCGTTTGGGTGCGGGGACCTCCTACAATGAGCAGTTCTTC	.	.	TRBJ2-1	TRBV9
CASSAGTHYGYTF	TGTGCCAGTAGTGCTGGGACTCACTATGGCTACACCTTC	.	.	TRBJ1-2	TRBV19
CASSPQSKYQPQHF	TGTGCCAGCAGTCCCCAGTCAAAGTATCAGCCCCAGCATTTT	.	.	TRBJ1-5	TRBV28
CASSLALQGLNYGYTF	TGTGCCAGCAGCTTAGCCTTACAGGGCCTTAACTATGGCTACACCTTC	.	.	TRBJ1-2	TRBV7-9
CASSQTSGTIVETQYF	TGTGCCAGCAGCCAGACTAGCGGCACCATAGTGGAGACCCAGTACTTC	TRBD2	.	TRBJ2-5	TRBV5-6
CASSLGVTYEQYF	TGTGCCAGCAGCCTAGGGGTTACCTACGAGCAGTACTTC	.	.	TRBJ2-7	TRBV2
CAIAPGPSSNQPQHF	TGTGCCATCGCACCAGGCCCTTCTAGCAATCAGCCCCAGCATTTT	.	.	TRBJ1-5	TRBV10-3
CAWRDGSGTGGYEQYF	TGTGCCTGGAGAGACGGGTCCGGGACAGGGGGCTACGAGCAGTACTTC	TRBD1	.	TRBJ2-7	TRBV30
CASSPIGTGPGNTIYF	TGTGCCAGCTCACCTATCGGGACAGGGCCTGGAAACACCATATATTTT	TRBD1	.	TRBJ1-3	TRBV18
CASSPGLTPEAFF	TGTGCCAGCAGTCCCGGACTTACACCTGAAGCTTTCTTT	.	.	TRBJ1-1	TRBV6-5
CASSSDRIYEQYF	TGTGCCAGCAGTTCCGACAGAATTTACGAGCAGTACTTC	.	.	TRBJ2-7	TRBV27
CASSWTAPSGRGNEQFF	TGTGCCAGCAGCTGGACTGCCCCTAGCGGGAGGGGGAATGAGCAGTTCTTC	TRBD2	once	TRBJ2-1	TRBV7-3
CASSRQGALGEDTQYF	TGTGCCAGCAGCCGACAAGGGGCATTAGGGGAAGATACGCAGTATTTT	.	.	TRBJ2-3	TRBV7-3
CASSHSGTGSDEQYF	TGCGCCAGCAGTCACTCCGGGACAGGGTCCGACGAGCAGTACTTC	TRBD1	.	TRBJ2-7	TRBV23-1
CASSLQGGTSGQKREQYF	TGTGCCAGCAGCTTACAGGGGGGGACTAGCGGGCAGAAACGCGAGCAGTACTTC	TRBD2	once	TRBJ2-7	TRBV7-6
CASSGQPAAEQFF	TGTGCCAGCAGCGGCCAACCGGCGGCCGAGCAGTTCTTC	.	.	TRBJ2-1	TRBV2
CASSQDQGTSGRGLGNEQFF	TGCGCCAGCAGCCAAGATCAGGGAACTAGCGGGAGAGGATTGGGCAATGAGCAGTTCTTC	TRBD2	.	TRBJ2-1	TRBV4-1
CASSLIGGSQETQYF	TGTGCCAGCAGTCTTATTGGGGGGAGCCAAGAGACCCAGTACTTC	.	.	TRBJ2-5	TRBV6-5
CASSLMESSYNEQFF	TGTGCCAGCAGCTTAATGGAGAGCTCCTACAATGAGCAGTTCTTC	.	.	TRBJ2-1	TRBV5-6
CASSVGEGRINSPLHF	TGTGCCAGCAGCGTAGGGGAGGGACGGATTAATTCACCCCTCCACTTT	.	once	TRBJ1-6	TRBV9
CASSYSRRDTGELFF	TGTGCCAGCAGTTACTCCCGCCGAGACACCGGGGAGCTGTTTTTT	.	.	TRBJ2-2	TRBV6-5
CASSLGPRGLAGGMQFF	TGTGCCAGCAGCTTAGGACCCCGAGGGCTAGCGGGAGGGATGCAGTTCTTC	TRBD2	.	TRBJ2-1	TRBV7-9
CASNLGVQETQYF	TGTGCCAGCAACTTAGGAGTCCAAGAGACCCAGTACTTC	.	.	TRBJ2-5	TRBV6-6
CASSLVPGYEQYF	TGTGCCAGCAGCTTGGTCCCGGGCTACGAGCAGTACTTC	.	.	TRBJ2-7	TRBV5-8
CASSPNRDATEAFF	TGTGCCAGCTCACCCAACAGGGACGCCACTGAAGCTTTCTTT	.	.	TRBJ1-1	TRBV18
CARQDGNTEAFF	TGTGCCCGCCAGGATGGGAACACTGAAGCTTTCTTT	.	.	TRBJ1-1	TRBV30
CASSTNIHQGADSPLHF	TGTGCCAGCAGTACAAACATCCACCAGGGGGCGGATTCACCCCTCCACTTT	TRBD1	.	TRBJ1-6	TRBV28
CASSLGTVPDTQYF	TGCGCCAGCAGCTTAGGGACAGTTCCAGATACGCAGTATTTT	TRBD1	.	TRBJ2-3	TRBV5-1
CASSLRGFEANYGYTF	TGTGCCAGCAGCTTGCGGGGTTTCGAGGCTAACTATGGCTACACCTTC	.	.	TRBJ1-2	TRBV11-2
CASSLAGVSFYGYTF	TGTGCCAGCAGCTTAGCAGGGGTTAGTTTCTATGGCTACACCTTC	.	.	TRBJ1-2	TRBV7-9
CASTLGQMVDYGYTF	TGTGCCAGTACCCTAGGACAGATGGTGGACTATGGCTACACCTTC	.	.	TRBJ1-2	TRBV19
CASSYGGTGNTEAFF	TGTGCCAGCAGTTATGGGGGGACAGGAAACACTGAAGCTTTCTTT	TRBD1	.	TRBJ1-1	TRBV6-5
CASSGRDRDHATNEKLFF	TGTGCCAGCAGCGGCCGGGACAGGGACCATGCAACTAATGAAAAACTGTTTTTT	TRBD1	once	TRBJ1-4	TRBV7-9
CASGRGTSYEQYF	TGTGCCAGCGGGCGCGGGACCTCTTACGAGCAGTACTTC	.	.	TRBJ2-7	TRBV13
CASSLARGLAGVGEQFF	TGTGCCAGCAGCTTAGCGCGGGGACTAGCGGGAGTGGGTGAGCAGTTCTTC	TRBD2	.	TRBJ2-1	TRBV7-6
CASSLWGLGGEQFF	TGTGCCAGCAGCTTGTGGGGCTTGGGGGGGGAGCAGTTCTTC	TRBD2	.	TRBJ2-1	TRBV5-4
CASRRQGLYGYTF	TGTGCCAGCCGACGACAGGGTCTCTATGGCTACACCTTC	TRBD1	.	TRBJ1-2	TRBV6-6
CASSAHPGGTNEKLFF	TGTGCCAGCAGCGCTCATCCGGGGGGGACTAATGAAAAACTGTTTTTT	.	once	TRBJ1-4	TRBV9
CASSWLTGYNEQFF	TGCGCCAGCAGCTGGCTGACTGGCTACAATGAGCAGTTCTTC	.	.	TRBJ2-1	TRBV5-1
CASSQDSNRINPTYEQYF	TGCGCCAGCAGCCAAGATTCGAACAGGATAAATCCCACCTACGAGCAGTACTTC	.	.	TRBJ2-7	TRBV4-1
CASSLDSSSYEQYF	TGTGCCAGCAGCTTGGACAGTAGCTCCTACGAGCAGTACTTC	.	.	TRBJ2-7	TRBV5-4
CASSILGSGSMETQYF	TGTGCCAGTAGTATTCTTGGTAGCGGGAGTATGGAGACCCAGTACTTC	TRBD2	.	TRBJ2-5	TRBV19
CASSEGGLAGPYEQYF	TGTGCCAGCAGTGAAGGGGGGCTAGCGGGACCCTACGAGCAGTACTTC	TRBD2	few	TRBJ2-7	TRBV2
CASSGARGGYDGNTIYF	TGTGCCAGCAGCGGGGCTAGGGGGGGCTACGATGGAAACACCATATATTTT	.	.	TRBJ1-3	TRBV7-8
CASSRTGNNQPQHF	TGTGCCAGCTCCCGGACAGGTAACAATCAGCCCCAGCATTTT	TRBD1	.	TRBJ1-5	TRBV25-1
CATSTGTGEINSPLHF	TGTGCCACCTCTACCGGGACAGGGGAAATTAATTCACCCCTCCACTTT	TRBD1	.	TRBJ1-6	TRBV15
CASSTSGRLNEQYF	TGTGCCAGCAGTACTAGCGGGAGGCTCAACGAGCAGTACTTC	TRBD2	.	TRBJ2-7	TRBV6-1
CASSSIRDRLFQPQHF	TGTGCCAGCAGTTCCATCCGGGACAGGCTCTTTCAGCCCCAGCATTTT	TRBD1	.	TRBJ1-5	TRBV27
CASTFRGSSYNEQFF	TGTGCCAGCACTTTTAGGGGGAGCTCCTACAATGAGCAGTTCTTC	.	.	TRBJ2-1	TRBV7-8
CASSRTSNQNTGELFF	TGTGCCAGCAGCCGGACTAGCAACCAGAACACCGGGGAGCTGTTTTTT	TRBD2	.	TRBJ2-2	TRBV28